Listed below are T cell receptor beta chains from one sample, sequenced in a study of Tregs in tolerant kidney transplant recipients. The data were produced by immunoSEQ multiplex PCR, yet TCRdb's version contains in-frame clones alone and is incomplete. Of 110,000 or so clones in the sample, roughly 92% are singletons; the top ten hold around 0.58%. The source material was CD4+ T cells from blood. The receptors come from a human donor in good health. CDR3s include the opening cysteine and the closing phenylalanine or tryptophan. Fields, in order: J gene, V gene, clone size, D gene, CDR3 DNA, CDR3 protein. The D gene is left open where the match is weak. Only some rows state a clone size, as once, few, many or a class for expanded clones.

J: TRBJ1-2
V: TRBV28
size: .
D: .
DNA: TGTGCCAGCAGTTTCGACGTCTCTCAGGCACGGCGCTATGGCTACACCTTC
CDR3: CASSFDVSQARRYGYTF

J: TRBJ1-1
V: TRBV6-1
size: .
D: .
DNA: TGTGCCAGCAGTGAAGGTGGGATGGGAACTGAAGCTTTCTTT
CDR3: CASSEGGMGTEAFF

J: TRBJ1-1
V: TRBV20-1
size: once
D: .
DNA: TGCAGTGCGGGCAGGGACACTGAAGCTTTCTTT
CDR3: CSAGRDTEAFF

J: TRBJ1-4
V: TRBV5-6
size: .
D: .
DNA: TGTGCCAGCAGCTTAGGGGCCGTGAATGAAAAACTGTTTTTT
CDR3: CASSLGAVNEKLFF

J: TRBJ2-3
V: TRBV5-6
size: .
D: TRBD2
DNA: TGTGCCAGCGGGTCGGCTAGCGGGAGTTCCGATACGCAGTATTTT
CDR3: CASGSASGSSDTQYF

J: TRBJ2-1
V: TRBV9
size: .
D: TRBD2
DNA: TGTGCCAGCAGCGTAGGTCATCCGGGACTAGCGGGAGGTAATGAGCAGTTCTTC
CDR3: CASSVGHPGLAGGNEQFF

J: TRBJ2-1
V: TRBV18
size: .
D: TRBD1
DNA: TGTGCCAGCTCTCCCGGGACAGGCGGCTACAATGAGCAGTTCTTC
CDR3: CASSPGTGGYNEQFF

J: TRBJ2-1
V: TRBV7-9
size: .
D: .
DNA: TGTGCCAGCAGCCCACCCGCGCGGGGGCACTCCTACAATGGGCAGTTCTTC
CDR3: CASSPPARGHSYNGQFF

J: TRBJ1-3
V: TRBV7-2
size: few
D: .
DNA: TGTGCCAGCAGCTTAGCCGGGACAACCGGAAACACCATATATTTT
CDR3: CASSLAGTTGNTIYF

J: TRBJ2-3
V: TRBV10-3
size: .
D: TRBD2
DNA: TGTGCCATCAGTGAAACTAGCGGCCGCACAGATACGCAGTATTTT
CDR3: CAISETSGRTDTQYF

J: TRBJ2-3
V: TRBV19
size: .
D: TRBD2
DNA: TGTGCCAGTAGTGGCGGGAGAGGGTCAGATACGCAGTATTTT
CDR3: CASSGGRGSDTQYF

J: TRBJ2-7
V: TRBV14
size: .
D: TRBD1
DNA: TGTGCCAGCAGTCGACAGACAGGGGCCCTTGCCGAGCAGTACTTC
CDR3: CASSRQTGALAEQYF

J: TRBJ1-2
V: TRBV6-5
size: .
D: .
DNA: TGTGCCAGCAGTTGGGCGTCGGGTGGCTATGGCTACACCTTC
CDR3: CASSWASGGYGYTF

J: TRBJ2-2
V: TRBV7-7
size: .
D: TRBD1
DNA: TGTGCTAGCAGCCCGGGACAGACAGTCACCGGGGAGCTGTTTTTT
CDR3: CASSPGQTVTGELFF

J: TRBJ2-7
V: TRBV11-2
size: .
D: TRBD2
DNA: TGTGCCAGCAGCTTAGATCCGGCTAGCGGGAGGCTGGCCTCCTACGAGCAGTACTTC
CDR3: CASSLDPASGRLASYEQYF

J: TRBJ2-1
V: TRBV30
size: .
D: TRBD1
DNA: TGTGCCTGGGGGGACAGCAATGAGCAGTTCTTC
CDR3: CAWGDSNEQFF

J: TRBJ1-2
V: TRBV6-1
size: .
D: .
DNA: TGTGCCAGCAGTGAAGCCCAGACAGGCTCCGGCTATGGCTACACCTTC
CDR3: CASSEAQTGSGYGYTF

J: TRBJ1-3
V: TRBV7-9
size: .
D: .
DNA: TGTGCCAGCAGAGGGGCGGGGGGAAACACCATATATTTT
CDR3: CASRGAGGNTIYF

J: TRBJ1-4
V: TRBV5-1
size: .
D: .
DNA: TGCGCCAGCAGCTCCGCCTCGTGGGGAACGCTCGATGAAAAACTGTTTTTT
CDR3: CASSSASWGTLDEKLFF

J: TRBJ2-7
V: TRBV27
size: .
D: TRBD1
DNA: TGTGCCAGCAGAAAAAGGGACAGCTCCTACGAGCAGTACTTC
CDR3: CASRKRDSSYEQYF

J: TRBJ1-5
V: TRBV30
size: .
D: TRBD1
DNA: TGTGCCTGGAGGAATCAGGGGGATCAGCCCCAGCATTTT
CDR3: CAWRNQGDQPQHF

J: TRBJ1-5
V: TRBV4-2
size: .
D: TRBD1
DNA: TGTGCCAGCAGCGAGGACAGGGAATATCAGCCCCAGCATTTT
CDR3: CASSEDREYQPQHF

J: TRBJ2-4
V: TRBV11-2
size: .
D: TRBD1
DNA: TGTGCCAGCAGCTTCCGTCCTGCCACAGGGGGCGCTTCCAAAAACATTCAGTACTTC
CDR3: CASSFRPATGGASKNIQYF

J: TRBJ2-7
V: TRBV5-4
size: .
D: TRBD2
DNA: TGTGCCAGCGGACTGACTAGCGGGAGGCCCCCCTACGAGCAGTACTTC
CDR3: CASGLTSGRPPYEQYF

J: TRBJ1-2
V: TRBV19
size: .
D: .
DNA: TGTGCCAGTAGTATCCGCGCGAACAGGGTCGGGTATGGCTACACCTTC
CDR3: CASSIRANRVGYGYTF

J: TRBJ1-2
V: TRBV6-4
size: once
D: .
DNA: TGTGCCAGCAGCCCCACGTTCCGGGCCCGGGGGTATGGCTACACCTTC
CDR3: CASSPTFRARGYGYTF

J: TRBJ1-4
V: TRBV4-1
size: .
D: .
DNA: TGCGCCAGCAGCCAAGACTTCGGTTGGACTAATGAAAAACTGTTTTTT
CDR3: CASSQDFGWTNEKLFF

J: TRBJ2-7
V: TRBV5-4
size: .
D: .
DNA: TGTGCCAGCAGCCACGGACCCCTCGTAGCGCAGTACTTC
CDR3: CASSHGPLVAQYF

J: TRBJ2-3
V: TRBV6-1
size: .
D: .
DNA: TGTGCCAGCAGTGAACGAGGGTCCGTTTGGCCAGATACGCAGTATTTT
CDR3: CASSERGSVWPDTQYF

J: TRBJ1-1
V: TRBV4-1
size: .
D: .
DNA: TGCGCCAGCAGCCAAGTCCCTGGGGACACTGAAGCTTTCTTT
CDR3: CASSQVPGDTEAFF

J: TRBJ1-1
V: TRBV5-1
size: .
D: .
DNA: TGCGCCAGCAGCTTGACTTCCTCCGGGACGAACACTGAAGCTTTCTTT
CDR3: CASSLTSSGTNTEAFF

J: TRBJ2-7
V: TRBV11-2
size: .
D: .
DNA: TGTGCCAGCAGCTCAGGGGTTGGGCAGTACTTC
CDR3: CASSSGVGQYF

J: TRBJ2-2
V: TRBV6-1
size: .
D: TRBD1
DNA: TGTGCCAGCAGCCGGGACAGGACCACCGGGGAGCTGTTTTTT
CDR3: CASSRDRTTGELFF

J: TRBJ1-2
V: TRBV2
size: once
D: TRBD1
DNA: TGTGCCAGGAGGGGGACAGGAGACTATGGCTACACCTTC
CDR3: CARRGTGDYGYTF

J: TRBJ2-5
V: TRBV18
size: .
D: .
DNA: TGTGCCAGCTCACCAGGGCTCCAGGGGGGAGGAGAGACCCAGTACTTC
CDR3: CASSPGLQGGGETQYF

J: TRBJ2-1
V: TRBV10-1
size: .
D: .
DNA: TGCGCCAGCATCGAAAGCGGGTCCTACAATGAGCAGTTCTTC
CDR3: CASIESGSYNEQFF

J: TRBJ2-1
V: TRBV6-5
size: .
D: .
DNA: TGTGCCACCTTATTGACAGGGAGGTCCTACAATGAGCAGTTCTTC
CDR3: CATLLTGRSYNEQFF

J: TRBJ2-1
V: TRBV18
size: .
D: .
DNA: TGTGCCAGCTCACCATATAAGCCGCGCACGGGGAATGAGCAGTTCTTC
CDR3: CASSPYKPRTGNEQFF

J: TRBJ1-5
V: TRBV30
size: .
D: .
DNA: TGTGCCTGGAGTGTAGGAGGGCCGCGGGTTCAGCCCCAGCATTTT
CDR3: CAWSVGGPRVQPQHF

J: TRBJ1-3
V: TRBV19
size: .
D: .
DNA: TGTGCCAGTAGTATCGAAGGGGATGCAAACACCATATATTTT
CDR3: CASSIEGDANTIYF

J: TRBJ2-1
V: TRBV19
size: once
D: .
DNA: TGTGCCAGTAGTCCCCCCGCCCTCCGCAATGAGCAGTTCTTC
CDR3: CASSPPALRNEQFF

J: TRBJ2-1
V: TRBV30
size: few
D: .
DNA: TGTGCCTGGACTTTAAAGGGGGGGGCGAATGAGCAGTTCTTC
CDR3: CAWTLKGGANEQFF

J: TRBJ2-7
V: TRBV6-1
size: once
D: .
DNA: TGTGCCAGCAGTGAAATACTTCTAGGCAACTCCTACGAGCAGTACTTC
CDR3: CASSEILLGNSYEQYF